This TCR beta chain originates from a study of human T cells and chemical hapten exposure. General observations from the study: The number of TCRs above 1 in 1000 frequency did not change after DPC sensitization.

In the original processing: Sample TCR counts, which ranged from 23,224 to 690,600, had a median of roughly 92,000. MiXCR, run by TCRdb on the RACE reads, gives a single entry per CDR3 protein. TCRdb, not the original authors, processed these V and J calls. The sample yields just under 65,000 distinct CDR3 sequences, roughly 9.6% seen once. In the case of this clonotype: Its antigen is not identified.

Specified time point: patch test 3, about 24 weeks after DPC sensitization. Treatment here: therapeutic diphenylcyclopropenone sensitization with weekly scalp DPC. Blood sampling occurred before each patch-test application. The clonotype comes from a woman in her 30s with alopecia areata. Some clones in this sample may be carry-over from other donors' samples. The specimen comprised whole blood, sampled in connection with sensitization to the hapten diphenylcyclopropenone (DPC).

The CDR3 coding sequence is TGTGCCAGCAGCTTAAACCCGGGACAGGGAAGTGAGACCCAGTACTTC. Translating gives CASSLNPGQGSETQYF. The V gene is TRBV7-8, the J gene TRBJ2-5, with 9 bases identical to TRBD1. The V segment lost 2 bases and the J segment 5 bases; nucleotides outside the gene matches: 9. The CDR3 is made up of 16 amino acids. CDR1 is SGHVS and CDR2 is FQNEAQ in the germline V gene.